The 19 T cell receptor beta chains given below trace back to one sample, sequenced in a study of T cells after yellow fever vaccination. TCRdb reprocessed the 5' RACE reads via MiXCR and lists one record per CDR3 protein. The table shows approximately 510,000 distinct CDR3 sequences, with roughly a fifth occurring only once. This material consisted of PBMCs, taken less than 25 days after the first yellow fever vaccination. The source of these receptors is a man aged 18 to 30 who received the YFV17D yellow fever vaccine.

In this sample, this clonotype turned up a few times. The DNA of the CDR3 is TGTGCCATCAGTGAGTCCACGATACGATCCTACAATGAGCAGTTCTTC. Protein: CAISESTIRSYNEQFF. This chain joins TRBV10-3 and TRBJ2-1, with D unclear. Trimming shortened V by 0 bases and J by 1 base, and 10 bases separated the two germline ends. Germline V lookup: CDR1 ENHRY, CDR2 SYGVKD. The CDR3 loop spans 16 amino acids.

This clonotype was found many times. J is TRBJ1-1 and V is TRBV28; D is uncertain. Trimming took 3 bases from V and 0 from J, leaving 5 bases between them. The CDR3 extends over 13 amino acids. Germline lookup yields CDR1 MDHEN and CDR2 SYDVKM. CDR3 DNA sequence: TGTGCCAGCAGTTTGAACCTGAACACTGAAGCTTTCTTT. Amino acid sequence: CASSLNLNTEAFF.

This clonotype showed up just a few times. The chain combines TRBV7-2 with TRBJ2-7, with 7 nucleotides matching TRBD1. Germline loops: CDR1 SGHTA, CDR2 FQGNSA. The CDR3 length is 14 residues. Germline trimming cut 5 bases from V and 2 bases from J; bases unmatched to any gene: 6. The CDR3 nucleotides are TGTGCCAGCAGCCTAGACAGGGTTCCCTACGAGCAGTACTTC. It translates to CASSLDRVPYEQYF.

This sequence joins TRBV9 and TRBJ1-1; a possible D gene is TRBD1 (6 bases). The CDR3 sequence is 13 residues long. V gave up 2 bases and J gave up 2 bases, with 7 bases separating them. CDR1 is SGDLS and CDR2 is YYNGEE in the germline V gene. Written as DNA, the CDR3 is TGTGCCAGCAGCGTCAGGGGAAACACTGAAGCTTTCTTT. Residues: CASSVRGNTEAFF.

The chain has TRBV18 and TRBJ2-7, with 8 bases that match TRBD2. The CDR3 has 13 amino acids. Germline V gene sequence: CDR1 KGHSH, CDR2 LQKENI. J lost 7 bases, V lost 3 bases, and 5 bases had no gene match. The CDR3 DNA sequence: TGTGCCAGCTCACCCGGGGGGGCTGGGGAGCAGTACTTC. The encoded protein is CASSPGGAGEQYF.

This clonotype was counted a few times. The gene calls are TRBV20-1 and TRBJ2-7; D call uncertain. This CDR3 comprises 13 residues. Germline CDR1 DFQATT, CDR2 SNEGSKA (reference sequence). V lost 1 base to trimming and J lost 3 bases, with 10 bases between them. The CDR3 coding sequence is TGCAGTGCTAGAGGCCAGGCATTCTACGAGCAGTACGTC. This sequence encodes CSARGQAFYEQYV.

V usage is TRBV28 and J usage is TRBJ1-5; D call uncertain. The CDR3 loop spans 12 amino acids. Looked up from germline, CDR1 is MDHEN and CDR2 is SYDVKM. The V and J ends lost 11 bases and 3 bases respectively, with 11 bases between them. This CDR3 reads CAWSPNNQPQHF. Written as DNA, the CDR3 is TGTGCCTGGAGTCCCAACAATCAGCCCCAGCATTTT.

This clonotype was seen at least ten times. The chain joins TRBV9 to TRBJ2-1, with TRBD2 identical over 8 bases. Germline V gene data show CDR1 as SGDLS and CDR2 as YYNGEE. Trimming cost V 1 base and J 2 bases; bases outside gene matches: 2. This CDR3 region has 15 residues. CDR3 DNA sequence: TGTGCCAGCAGCGTACAGCGGGGGCCCTACAATGAGCAGTTCTTC. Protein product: CASSVQRGPYNEQFF. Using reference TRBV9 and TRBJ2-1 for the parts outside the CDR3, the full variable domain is DSGVTQTPKHLITATGQRVTLRCSPRSGDLSVYWYQQSLDQGLQFLIQYYNGEERAKGNILERFSAQQFPDLHSELNLSSLELGDSALYFCASSVQRGPYNEQFFGPGTRLTVL.

CDR3 sequence reads: CASSSRYTKNIQYF. The DNA for the CDR3 is TGTGCCAGCAGCTCCCGGTACACAAAAAACATTCAGTACTTC. The J gene is TRBJ2-4, the V gene TRBV7-2; unclear D gene. The germline V gene has CDR1 SGHTA and CDR2 FQGNSA. This CDR3 is 14 amino acids long. Trimming left V 4 bases short and J 4 bases short, with 11 bases between.

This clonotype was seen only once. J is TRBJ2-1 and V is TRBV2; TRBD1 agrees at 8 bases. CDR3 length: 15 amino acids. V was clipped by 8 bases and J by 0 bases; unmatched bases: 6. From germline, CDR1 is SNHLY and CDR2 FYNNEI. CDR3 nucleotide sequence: TGTGCCAGCCCCCGGACAGGGAGCTCCTACAATGAGCAGTTCTTC. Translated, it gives CASPRTGSSYNEQFF.

The CDR3 coding sequence is TGTGCCAGCAGTCCTAGCGGGGGAGAGACCCAGTACTTC. Protein: CASSPSGGETQYF. The V call is TRBV12-3 or TRBV12-4, the J call TRBJ2-5; TRBD2 aligns across 10 bases. J lost 4 bases, V lost 5 bases, and 1 base had no gene match. This CDR3 contains 13 residues.

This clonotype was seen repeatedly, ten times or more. In DNA, the CDR3 is TGTGCCAGCATCCCACAAGTCCGCGGGGCGCAGGGGGCCGATTCACCCCTCCACTTT. Its translation: CASIPQVRGAQGADSPLHF. V and J are TRBV6-4 and TRBJ1-6, with 8 positions matching TRBD1. Germline V gene sequence: CDR1 MRHNA, CDR2 SNTAGT. This CDR3 has 19 residues. After removal of 7 bases from V and 8 bases from J, the junction contained 22 bases not matched to a gene.

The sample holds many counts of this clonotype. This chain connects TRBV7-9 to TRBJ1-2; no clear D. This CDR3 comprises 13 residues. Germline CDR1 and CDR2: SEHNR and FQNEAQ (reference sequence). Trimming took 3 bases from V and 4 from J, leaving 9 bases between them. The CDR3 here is CASSFGRFYGYTF. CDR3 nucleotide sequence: TGTGCCAGCAGCTTCGGCCGATTCTATGGCTACACCTTC.

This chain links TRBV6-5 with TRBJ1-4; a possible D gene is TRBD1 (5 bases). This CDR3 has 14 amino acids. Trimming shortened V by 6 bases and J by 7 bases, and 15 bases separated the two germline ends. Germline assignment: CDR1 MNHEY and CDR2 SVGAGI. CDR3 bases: TGTGCCAGCAGGGGCCCGGGGGTTGGTGAAAAACTGTTTTTT. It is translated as CASRGPGVGEKLFF.

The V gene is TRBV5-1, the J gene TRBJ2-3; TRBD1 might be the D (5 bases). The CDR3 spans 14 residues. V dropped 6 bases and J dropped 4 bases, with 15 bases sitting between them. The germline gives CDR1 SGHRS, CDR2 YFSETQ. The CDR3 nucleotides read TGCGCCAGCACACAGGCGGCGCAAGCAGATACGCAGTATTTT. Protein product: CASTQAAQADTQYF.

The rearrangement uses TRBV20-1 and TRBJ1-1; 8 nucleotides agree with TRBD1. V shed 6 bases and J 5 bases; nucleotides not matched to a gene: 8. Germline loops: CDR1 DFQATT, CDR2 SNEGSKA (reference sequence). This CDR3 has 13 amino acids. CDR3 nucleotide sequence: TGCAGTGCCGCGGACAGGGCGGAAACTGAAGCTTTCTTT. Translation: CSAADRAETEAFF.

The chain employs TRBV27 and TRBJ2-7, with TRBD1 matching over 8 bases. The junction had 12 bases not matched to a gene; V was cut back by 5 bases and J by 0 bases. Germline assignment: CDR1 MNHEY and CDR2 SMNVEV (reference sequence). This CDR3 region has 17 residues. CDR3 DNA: TGTGCCAGCAGTCGTCTCCGGGACAGGAGAAGCTCCTACGAGCAGTACTTC. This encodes CASSRLRDRRSSYEQYF.

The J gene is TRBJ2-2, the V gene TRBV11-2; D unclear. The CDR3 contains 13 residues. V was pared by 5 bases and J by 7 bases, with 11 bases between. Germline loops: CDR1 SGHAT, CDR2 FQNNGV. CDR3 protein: CASSTSVSGELFF. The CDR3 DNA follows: TGTGCCAGCAGCACCTCAGTTAGCGGGGAGCTGTTTTTT.

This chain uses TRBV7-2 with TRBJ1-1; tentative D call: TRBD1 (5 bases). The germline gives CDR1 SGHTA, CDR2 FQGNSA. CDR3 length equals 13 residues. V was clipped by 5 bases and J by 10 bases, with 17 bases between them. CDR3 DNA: TGTGCCAGCAGCACGGGCCCCCTCGGGACAGCTTTCTTT. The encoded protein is CASSTGPLGTAFF.